The 28 T cell receptor beta chains in this list originate from one sample, sequenced in a study of OX40 agonist ivuxolimab in advanced cancers. TCRdb's copy holds only in-frame clones and misses some; the assay was immunoSEQ multiplex PCR. The data contain 9,500 to 15,000 clones, approximately 82% of them singletons. The sequencing used CD4+ or CD8+ T cells sorted from blood, collected in a trial of the OX40 agonist ivuxolimab. All receptors derive from an adult with an advanced solid tumor such as melanoma, head and neck, liver or kidney cancer.

The V gene is TRBV6-5, the J gene TRBJ2-5; D might be TRBD2 (5 bases). There are 13 residues in the CDR3. CDR1 is MNHEY, CDR2 SVGAGI, per germline. V was shortened by 0 bases and J by 3 bases, with 5 bases between the two germline ends. The CDR3 DNA sequence: TGTGCCAGCAGTTACTCTAGCGAAGAGACCCAGTACTTC. Its translation: CASSYSSEETQYF.

The chain joins TRBV4-3 to TRBJ2-7; either TRBD1 or TRBD2 may fit D (6 bases each). This CDR3 is built from 15 residues. V was pared by 4 bases and J by 3 bases, with 16 bases between. Germline-derived CDR1 and CDR2 are LGHNA and YSLEER. The CDR3 nucleotides are TGCGCCAGCAGCCGACAGGAGGGGCCGGTCTACGAGCAGTACTTC. This sequence encodes CASSRQEGPVYEQYF.

The CDR3 nucleotides are TGTGCCAGAAGCTTGTGGTTAAGGGGTCCGGAAGCTTTCTTT. Its protein is CARSLWLRGPEAFF. The chain uses TRBV5-3 and TRBJ1-1; the D gene is possibly TRBD1 (5 bases). TRBV5-3 is labeled an ORF, and its function is uncertain. CDR3 size: 14 residues. V was pared by 1 base and J by 8 bases, with 15 bases between.

The rearrangement joins TRBV28 to TRBJ1-3, with 7 bases aligning to TRBD1. V gave up 3 bases and J gave up 2 bases; unmatched junction bases: 4. The CDR3 runs 15 residues. CDR1 and CDR2 (germline): MDHEN, SYDVKM. The CDR3 is CASSLPGTAGNTIYF. The CDR3 DNA is TGTGCCAGCAGTTTGCCCGGGACAGCTGGAAACACCATATATTTT.

The chain combines TRBV15 with TRBJ1-5, with D possibly being TRBD1 (6 bases). CDR3 length equals 16 residues. The germline gives CDR1 LNHNV, CDR2 YYDKDF (reference sequence). Trimming cost V 0 bases and J 5 bases, with 14 bases left between them. CDR3 sequence (DNA): TGTGCCACCAGCAGAGAGAAGGGGGTGTGGGATCAGCCCCAGCATTTT. Translation gives CATSREKGVWDQPQHF.

The rearrangement joins TRBV21-1 to TRBJ1-5; the table's TRBD1 call for D was not verified on the DNA. TRBV21-1 represents a pseudogene. The CDR3 runs to 18 residues. In DNA, the CDR3 is TGTGCCAGCAGCGCCCCTGGACAGGGGCCGGATAGCAATCAGCCCCAGCATTTT. Protein sequence: CASSAPGQGPDSNQPQHF.

This chain joins TRBV5-5 and TRBJ2-1; D may be TRBD1 (5 bases). The V gene's germline CDR1 is SGHKS and CDR2 YYEKEE (reference sequence). This CDR3 has 13 amino acids. Trimming pared 4 bases from V and 2 bases from J, leaving 7 bases between. CDR3 DNA sequence: TGTGCCAGCAGCCCAGGGACCTACAATGAGCAGTTCTTC. This encodes CASSPGTYNEQFF. Filled out from reference TRBV5-5 and TRBJ2-1, the complete variable domain reads DAGVTQSPTHLIKTRGQQVTLRCSPISGHKSVSWYQQVLGQGPQFIFQYYEKEERGRGNFPDRFSARQFPNYSSELNVNALLLGDSALYLCASSPGTYNEQFFGPGTRLTVL.

The gene calls are TRBV27 and TRBJ2-2; 8 bases agree with TRBD2. The V and J ends lost 4 bases and 7 bases, in that order; junction bases with no gene match: 2. The germline V gene has CDR1 MNHEY and CDR2 SMNVEV (reference sequence). The CDR3 is 13 amino acids. Here the CDR3 reads CASSSAGVGELFF. CDR3 nucleotides: TGTGCCAGCAGTTCAGCGGGAGTCGGGGAGCTGTTTTTT.

This sequence joins TRBV5-1 and TRBJ1-1; a weak D match, TRBD1 (5 bases). V dropped 1 base and J dropped 0 bases, with 10 bases sitting between them. CDR3 length: 15 amino acids. Germline V gene data show CDR1 as SGHRS and CDR2 as YFSETQ. This CDR3 reads CASSLSRGMNTEAFF. CDR3 in DNA: TGCGCCAGCAGCTTGTCGCGGGGGATGAACACTGAAGCTTTCTTT.

The CDR3 nucleotides read TGTGCCAGCAGCACCGGACTAGCGGGGTACAATGAGCAGTTCTTC. Its protein is CASSTGLAGYNEQFF. This sequence joins TRBV5-6 and TRBJ2-1, with TRBD2 matching 12 bases. The CDR3 spans 15 residues. Unmatched junction bases numbered 3, after V lost 4 bases and J lost 4 bases. CDR1 and CDR2 from the germline V gene are SGHDT and YYEEEE.

The CDR3 spells CASSLPKQGNNEQFF. The CDR3 region has the DNA TGTGCCAGCAGCTTACCCAAACAGGGGAACAATGAGCAGTTCTTC. This sequence joins TRBV7-4 and TRBJ2-1, with 7 bases lining up with TRBD1. Germline-derived CDR1 and CDR2 are SGHVT and SQSDAQ. V lost 2 bases, J lost 5 bases, and 6 bases stayed unmatched. The CDR3 loop spans 15 amino acids.

V and J are TRBV7-2 and TRBJ2-7; the match to TRBD2 covers 11 bases. Germline CDR1 reads SGHTA; CDR2 reads FQGNSA. The CDR3 runs to 19 residues. The V and J ends lost 1 base and 3 bases, in that order; junction bases with no gene match: 14. DNA for the CDR3: TGTGCCAGCAGCTTAGAGTTCCTAGCGGGAGGACCCCTGAGCTACGAGCAGTACTTC. Translating it yields CASSLEFLAGGPLSYEQYF.

The chain recombines TRBV10-3 with TRBJ2-7; 12 bases line up with TRBD2. Germline CDR1 reads ENHRY; CDR2 reads SYGVKD. Germline trimming cut 4 bases from V and 3 bases from J; bases unmatched to any gene: 1. The CDR3 loop spans 14 amino acids. The CDR3 sequence is CAISVTSGSYEQYF. The CDR3 DNA reads as TGTGCCATCAGTGTGACTAGCGGGAGCTACGAGCAGTACTTC.

About this clone: Other DNA sequences of this sample code for an identical CDR3. The genes are TRBV14 and TRBJ2-2, with D perhaps TRBD2 (5 bases). The CDR3 covers 15 residues. V lost 1 base, J lost 0 bases, and 6 bases lay in between. Per germline, CDR1 SGHDN and CDR2 FVKESK. CDR3 coding DNA: TGTGCCAGCAGCCAAGGAGGGCCGAACACCGGGGAGCTGTTTTTT. Amino acids: CASSQGGPNTGELFF.

With respect to this clone: The CDR3 does not end in the conserved phenylalanine or tryptophan, so this is likely a read error. V gene TRBV7-9 combines with J gene TRBJ2-2, with 10 bases fitting TRBD2. The trim removed 4 bases at V and 1 base at J, leaving 3 bases unmatched. Germline V gene data show CDR1 as SEHNR and CDR2 as FQNEAQ (reference sequence). The CDR3 totals 16 residues. The CDR3 sequence: CASSSRTSGNTGELFS. The CDR3 nucleotides read TGTGCCAGCAGCTCCCGGACTAGCGGGAACACCGGGGAGCTGTTTTCT.

The V call is TRBV5-6, the J call TRBJ1-2, with D hard to call. The CDR3 sequence is 17 residues long. Trimming left V 3 bases short and J 6 bases short, with 24 bases between. Germline assignment: CDR1 SGHDT and CDR2 YYEEEE. This CDR3 is CASSSIVWSRGKDGYTF. The DNA for the CDR3 is TGTGCCAGCAGCTCGATCGTCTGGAGTCGGGGTAAGGATGGCTACACCTTC.

This sequence joins TRBV4-1 and TRBJ2-1; TRBD1 agrees at 7 bases. Germline V gene lookup returns CDR1 MGHRA and CDR2 YSYEKL. There are 15 residues in the CDR3. V lost 4 bases to trimming and J lost 5 bases; unmatched junction nucleotides: 8. CDR3 sequence reads: CASSPYLTGNNEQFF. CDR3 sequence (DNA): TGCGCCAGCAGCCCCTATTTGACAGGGAACAATGAGCAGTTCTTC.

V and J are TRBV28 and TRBJ2-1; D tentatively reads TRBD1 or TRBD2 (5 bases each). V was cut by 5 bases and J by 2 bases, with 19 bases left in between. The CDR3 loop spans 17 amino acids. Germline assignment: CDR1 MDHEN and CDR2 SYDVKM. The CDR3 DNA sequence: TGTGCCAGCAGTATACCGGGGCCCGCAAGGGCCTACAATGAGCAGTTCTTC. Translating gives CASSIPGPARAYNEQFF.

In its sample, this clone is medium-sized. CDR3 bases: TGTGCCAGCAGTTACTCGGGGATTAGTACTGGAAACACCATATATTTT. Encoded protein: CASSYSGISTGNTIYF. V gene TRBV6-5 combines with J gene TRBJ1-3, with D unclear. The V gene's germline CDR1 is MNHEY and CDR2 SVGAGI. The CDR3 has 16 amino acids. Trimming left V 0 bases short and J 2 bases short, with 11 bases between.

For the CDR3, the DNA is TGTGCCAGCAGTTTAGTTAGCGGGAGGCTTCCCACAGATACGCAGTATTTT. It yields the protein CASSLVSGRLPTDTQYF. The chain is built from TRBV27 and TRBJ2-3; 10 positions match TRBD2. V lost 2 bases, J lost 2 bases, and 7 bases stayed unmatched. CDR1 is MNHEY and CDR2 is SMNVEV in the germline V gene (reference sequence). The CDR3 spans 17 residues.

With respect to this clone: The same CDR3 also results from other DNA sequences found in this sample. CDR3 protein: CATSRDSSNQPQHF. The DNA of the CDR3 is TGTGCCACCAGCAGGGACAGTAGCAATCAGCCCCAGCATTTT. This chain links TRBV15 with TRBJ1-5, with D possibly TRBD1 on 6 matching bases. The CDR3 has 14 residues. Germline CDR1 and CDR2: LNHNV and YYDKDF (reference sequence). V lost 3 bases to trimming and J lost 0 bases, with 6 bases between them.

The CDR3 DNA is TGTGCCAGCAGCTTCCCCGGGACAGGGGTCTACGAGCAGTACTTC. This codes for CASSFPGTGVYEQYF. The chain employs TRBV11-2 and TRBJ2-7; 10 nucleotides line up with TRBD1. Germline-derived CDR1 and CDR2 are SGHAT and FQNNGV. The junction had 5 bases not matched to a gene; V was cut back by 3 bases and J by 3 bases. This CDR3 contains 15 residues. The full variable domain, its missing parts supplied by reference TRBV11-2 and TRBJ2-7, is EAGVAQSPRYKIIEKRQSVAFWCNPISGHATLYWYQQILGQGPKLLIQFQNNGVVDDSQLPKDRFSAERLKGVDSTLKIQPAKLEDSAVYLCASSFPGTGVYEQYFGPGTRLTVT.

The rearrangement joins TRBV19 to TRBJ2-7; TRBD1 matches 7 bases. The CDR3 runs to 16 residues. After removal of 4 bases from V and 0 bases from J, the junction contained 9 bases not matched to a gene. Germline loops: CDR1 LNHDA, CDR2 SQIVND (reference sequence). The CDR3 is CASSSPHRDSSYEQYF. Here the CDR3 DNA reads TGTGCCAGTAGTAGCCCCCACCGGGACAGCTCCTACGAGCAGTACTTC.

The chain links TRBV7-9 to TRBJ2-7; the D is unclear. In germline, CDR1 is SEHNR, CDR2 FQNEAQ (reference sequence). The CDR3 length is 14 residues. Trimming removed 5 bases from V and 2 bases from J, with 13 bases in between. DNA of the CDR3: TGTGCCAGCAGCCACGACTCGTCACCCTACGAGCAGTACTTC. Its translation: CASSHDSSPYEQYF.

This chain joins TRBV28 and TRBJ2-3, with 9 bases identical to TRBD2. The CDR3 covers 16 residues. Germline-derived CDR1 and CDR2 are MDHEN and SYDVKM. With V trimmed by 7 bases and J by 3 bases, 11 bases remained unmatched. The CDR3 sequence is CASTPHSGSGTDTQYF. CDR3 coding DNA: TGTGCCAGCACCCCTCATAGCGGGAGTGGGACAGATACGCAGTATTTT. Variable domain in full (rest from reference TRBV28 and TRBJ2-3): DVKVTQSSRYLVKRTGEKVFLECVQDMDHENMFWYRQDPGLGLRLIYFSYDVKMKEKGDIPEGYSVSREKKERFSLILESASTNQTSMYLCASTPHSGSGTDTQYFGPGTRLTVL.

A few counts support this clone. V gene TRBV9 combines with J gene TRBJ2-2; D perhaps matches TRBD1 (6 bases). Germline CDR1 reads SGDLS; CDR2 reads YYNGEE. Trimming stripped 4 bases from V and 3 bases from J, with 16 bases between. The CDR3 extends over 16 amino acids. CDR3 in amino acids: CASSPGQVLYTGELFF. The CDR3 DNA follows: TGTGCCAGCAGCCCGGGACAAGTTCTTTACACCGGGGAGCTGTTTTTT.

The chain uses TRBV7-6 and TRBJ2-1; D is unclear. CDR1 and CDR2 (germline): SGHVS, FNYEAQ. CDR3 size: 12 residues. V was cut by 8 bases and J by 2 bases, with 7 bases left in between. CDR3 sequence (DNA): TGTGCCAGCGGAACAACCTACAATGAGCAGTTCTTC. Its protein is CASGTTYNEQFF.

The chain is built from TRBV11-2 and TRBJ2-7; D unresolved. The length of the CDR3 is 13 residues. Germline CDR1 is SGHAT and CDR2 is FQNNGV. Between the trimmed V and J ends, which lost 2 bases and 2 bases, there was a span of 7 bases. The DNA of the CDR3 is TGTGCCAGCAGCTTACAAAGCGCCTACGAGCAGTACTTC. Amino acid sequence: CASSLQSAYEQYF.